The present TCR beta chain was sequenced within a study of T cells after yellow fever vaccination (dated by TCRdb to the late 2010s). At the level of the whole study: Libraries from fractions with low cell numbers were prepared with the SMART-Seq v4 Ultra Low Input RNA kit. To follow T-cell clones before and after primary and booster YFV17D yellow fever vaccination, bulk TCR alpha and beta repertoires were sequenced over time. Blood was drawn at multiple timepoints before and after primary and secondary immunization, with bulk PBMC replicates and cell subsets isolated. Two healthy male donors, one aged 18 to 30 and one aged 30 to 40 years, were included in the cohort. Overall study results and their limits: A small fraction of clonotypes appeared in both the CD4 and CD8 compartments, likely as a result of convergent recombination. The study included only a couple of donors, which limits how far the findings can be generalized. The secondary T-cell response was weaker than the primary response but faster, peaking on day 5 instead of day 15. FACS-sorted repertoires could contain abundant contaminating clonotypes from the bulk population, so computational filtering was required. After the booster, most clones that had expanded after primary vaccination were detected again (approximately 97% of CD4 and roughly 86% of CD8), suggesting broad maintenance of memory.

TCR cDNA was synthesized by 5'RACE template switching, through which a universal primer site and unique molecular identifiers were introduced. Priming of cDNA synthesis was performed from both the TCR alpha and TCR beta constant segments. Two PCR steps were used to amplify libraries, with sample barcodes and sequencing adapters being added in the second step. Sequencing of the libraries was done on either Illumina HiSeq 2500 (2x100 bp) or NovaSeq (2x150 bp). As for the original processing: Reads were demultiplexed and collapsed into UMI consensus sequences with MIGEC, and V(D)J alignment was performed with MiXCR. Clonotypes responding to the vaccine were identified with edgeR on replicate PBMC samples, with the criteria of FDR below 0.01 and a log2 fold change above 5 up to day 15. Each bulk clonotype was labeled CD4 or CD8 based on which sequenced repertoire, CD4 or CD8, contained the clonotype at higher abundance. The public reads were quality trimmed at Q25 with fastp and then assembled into clones with MiXCR by TCRdb, keeping productive beta chains. Entries that share a CDR3 protein sequence are merged under the most common genes and DNA. The V and J calls were determined by TCRdb, not by the authors. The sample table lists around 610,000 distinct CDR3 sequences, less than 15% of them with a count of one. Roughly 13% of the sample goes to the ten largest clones.

Interpreted using the paper, the treatment or condition label stands for: live attenuated yellow fever vaccine strain. At each blood-draw timepoint, two biological replicates of bulk PBMCs were obtained. PBMCs were isolated from peripheral blood using a standard Ficoll-Paque protocol. TriZol was used to extract RNA from bulk PBMCs, from CD4 and CD8 fractions, and from dextramer-positive and dextramer-negative fractions. The germline V gene (reference sequence) sets CDR1 to LNHDA and CDR2 to SQIVND. Spanning cysteine to phenylalanine, the CDR3 consists of 16 amino acids. Here the CDR3 DNA is all that survives: 48 bases in frame from base 1. For this chain, trimming is 5 bases at the V end and 5 bases at the J end, and the number of junction bases without a gene match is 9. A word on this clonotype: Its antigen specificity is not known. No qualities accompany the bases; no much larger clone lies one base away.

Here the sequenced sample was PBMCs, taken on the day of the yellow fever booster vaccination. This clonotype was obtained from a man under 40 who received the YFV17D yellow fever vaccine. This sequence uses TRBV19 and TRBJ2-1, with 10 middle bases fitting TRBD2. The CDR3 corresponds to CASSFSSGGNHNEQFF. The nucleotide sequence reads TGTGCCAGTAGTTTCTCTAGCGGGGGAAACCACAATGAGCAGTTCTTC.